Listed here are 11 T cell receptor beta chains from one sample, sequenced in a study of T cells in Graves' hyperthyroidism and ophthalmopathy. It was RNA transcripts that yielded the amplified TCR beta CDR3 regions. A first-round RT-PCR of the TCR CDR3 used the HTBI primer set. TCRdb called the multiplex PCR reads again in MiXCR, with one record for every CDR3 protein. The sample shows over 700,000 distinct CDR3 sequences, 30% to 40% of them seen only once. The source material was blood. These receptors all come from a woman aged 40 to 49 with Graves' hyperthyroidism.

This clonotype was observed at least ten times. This chain uses TRBV12-3 or TRBV12-4 with TRBJ1-2; D remains ambiguous. V was trimmed by 3 bases and J by 13 bases, leaving 12 bases between them. The CDR3 has 11 amino acids. The CDR3 is CASSFLGQSTF. CDR3 DNA sequence: TGTGCCAGCAGTTTTCTTGGGCAGTCCACCTTC.

This clonotype was detected ten times or more. V gene TRBV19 combines with J gene TRBJ1-5; 8 bases align to TRBD1. Germline assignment: CDR1 LNHDA and CDR2 SQIVND (reference sequence). The CDR3 has 14 amino acids. Trimming cost V 5 bases and J 4 bases; bases outside gene matches: 4. CDR3 region: CASSAGTGNQPQHF. The CDR3 DNA is TGTGCCAGTAGTGCCGGGACAGGAAATCAGCCCCAGCATTTT.

This chain joins TRBV6-6 and TRBJ2-6; D unresolved. V lost 2 bases, J lost 0 bases, and 11 bases lay in between. This CDR3 region has 17 residues. The germline gives CDR1 MNHNY, CDR2 SVGAGI (reference sequence). The CDR3: CASSYDPSVSGANVLTF. The CDR3 nucleotides read TGTGCCAGCAGTTACGACCCTTCCGTCTCTGGGGCCAACGTCCTGACTTTC.

This clonotype was picked up many times. This chain connects TRBV10-3 to TRBJ2-7; TRBD1 matches at 8 bases. CDR1 and CDR2 from the germline V gene are ENHRY and SYGVKD. The CDR3 extends over 14 amino acids. V was pared by 3 bases and J by 2 bases, with 3 bases of the junction left unmatched. CDR3 in amino acids: CAISDGTGAYEQYF. CDR3 DNA: TGTGCCATCAGTGACGGGACAGGAGCCTACGAGCAGTACTTC.

The V call is TRBV20-1, the J call TRBJ1-1, with unresolved D. The CDR3 has 14 residues. The germline V gene encodes CDR1 DFQATT and CDR2 SNEGSKA (reference sequence). V lost 1 base and J lost 5, with 14 bases in between. The CDR3 DNA follows: TGCAGTGCTAGAGGTCCACTTTCCTGGACTGAAGCTTTCTTT. Amino acids: CSARGPLSWTEAFF.

This clonotype was counted ten times or more. At one boundary the junction diverges from the germline segment, which might be a read error. The genes are TRBV7-7 and TRBJ2-5; 12 positions agree with TRBD2. This CDR3 region has 16 residues. Germline V gene data show CDR1 as SSHAT and CDR2 as FNYEAQ (reference sequence). CDR3 sequence reads: CASSPGLAGNQETQYF. The CDR3 nucleotides are TGTGCTAGCAGCCCTGGACTAGCGGGGAATCAAGAGACCCAGTACTTC.

This clonotype was found many times. The chain joins TRBV2 to TRBJ1-2; 8 bases map to TRBD1. V gave up 7 bases and J gave up 4 bases; unmatched junction bases: 14. The CDR3 is made up of 16 amino acids. Per germline, CDR1 SNHLY and CDR2 FYNNEI. CDR3 sequence reads: CASTSTPRQGAYGYTF. The CDR3 DNA is TGTGCCAGCACCAGTACCCCTCGGCAGGGGGCCTATGGCTACACCTTC.

For this clonotype: This likely comes from a read error, as the CDR3 has no conserved phenylalanine or tryptophan at its end. The V and J genes are TRBV6-4 and TRBJ1-2; D is undetermined. The CDR3 is made up of 13 amino acids. Looked up from germline, CDR1 is MRHNA and CDR2 is SNTAGT. V lost 2 bases, J lost 2 bases, and 6 bases lay in between. The CDR3 nucleotides are TGTGCCAGCAGTGACGGCGGGAACTATGGCTACACCCTC. This codes for CASSDGGNYGYTL.

This clonotype was observed a handful of times. A much bigger clone sits one base away, suggesting this may be a read error. This chain joins TRBV10-1 and TRBJ2-5; TRBD1 might be the D (6 bases). Germline CDR1 and CDR2: WNHNN and SYGVQD (reference sequence). V was clipped by 4 bases and J by 3 bases, with 18 bases between them. CDR3 size: 16 residues. The CDR3 region is CASSGPRGGTKETQYF. CDR3 nucleotide sequence: TGCGCCAGCAGTGGGCCCAGGGGCGGTACCAAAGAGACCCAGTACTTC.

Of note for this clonotype: This could be a read error, since a much larger clone is one nucleotide away. The J gene is TRBJ1-1, the V gene TRBV20-1; possibly TRBD1 for D (6 bases). V shed 3 bases and J shed 3 bases, with 8 bases lying between them. Germline assignment: CDR1 DFQATT and CDR2 SNEGSKA (reference sequence). This CDR3 is built from 12 residues. CDR3 bases: TGCAGTGCTAGGGACAGATACACTGAAGCTTTCTTT. Translating it yields CSARDRYTEAFF.

The gene calls are TRBV20-1 and TRBJ1-2; TRBD1 is a possible D gene (6 bases). Trimming pared 6 bases from V and 8 bases from J, leaving 16 bases between. Germline values: CDR1 DFQATT, CDR2 SNEGSKA (reference sequence). This CDR3 contains 12 residues. The CDR3 sequence is CSATAGVYGYTF. CDR3 bases: TGCAGTGCCACAGCAGGGGTCTACGGCTACACCTTC.